This T cell receptor (beta chain) was sequenced for a study of cytomegalovirus exposure and HLA in healthy donors. In regard to this clone: What it binds is not known.

Study findings and constraints: Later analysis associated a missense DCLRE1C variant with TCR beta V- and J-gene trimming. The study labeled roughly 160 TCR beta chains cytomegalovirus-associated.

Vbeta (60) and Jbeta (13) primers were used in the PCR. The data were produced by immunoSEQ multiplex PCR, yet TCRdb's version contains in-frame clones alone and is incomplete. Among about 85,000 clones listed, over 70% were seen once. The CDR3 sequence is 16 residues long. Germline trimming cut 2 bases from V and 6 bases from J; bases unmatched to any gene: 6. Per the germline V gene, CDR1 is MRHNA and CDR2 is SNTAGT. The gene calls are TRBV6-4 and TRBJ2-1; 11 nucleotides align to TRBD2. The material sequenced was PBMCs. The TCR sequence derives from a man aged 45-65 years in good health and CMV-seropositive. CDR3 nucleotides: TGTGCCAGCAGTGACCTCCCGGGACTAGCGGTCAATGAGCAGTTCTTC. This gives the protein CASSDLPGLAVNEQFF.